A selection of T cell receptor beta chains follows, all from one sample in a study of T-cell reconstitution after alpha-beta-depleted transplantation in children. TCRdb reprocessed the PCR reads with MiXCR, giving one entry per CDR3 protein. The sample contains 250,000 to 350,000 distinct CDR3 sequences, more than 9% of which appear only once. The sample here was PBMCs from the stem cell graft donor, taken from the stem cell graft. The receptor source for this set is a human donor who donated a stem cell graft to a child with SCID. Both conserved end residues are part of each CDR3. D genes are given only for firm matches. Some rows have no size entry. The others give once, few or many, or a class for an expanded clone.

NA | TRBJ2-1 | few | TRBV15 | CATSRATNEQFF | TGTGCCACCAGCAGAGCGACCAATGAGCAGTTCTTC
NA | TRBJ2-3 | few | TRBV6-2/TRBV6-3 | CASSYSRQTSGDTQYF | TGTGCCAGCAGTTACTCGAGACAGACCAGCGGAGATACGCAGTATTTT
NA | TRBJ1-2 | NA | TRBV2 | CASSEPRSSF | TGTGCCAGCAGTGAACCCCGTTCTTCCTTC
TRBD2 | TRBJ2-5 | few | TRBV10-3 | CAISASGVAAETQYF | TGTGCCATCAGTGCAAGCGGGGTAGCGGCGGAGACCCAGTACTTC
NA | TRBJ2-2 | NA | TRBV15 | CATSKIEVSPGELFF | TGTGCCACCAGCAAAATCGAAGTCTCTCCCGGGGAGCTGTTTTTT
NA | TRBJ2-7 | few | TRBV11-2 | CASSLRFPGPFDEQYF | TGTGCCAGCAGCTTAAGGTTCCCAGGGCCTTTTGACGAGCAGTACTTC
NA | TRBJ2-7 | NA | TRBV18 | CASSPGASSYEQYF | TGTGCCAGCTCACCAGGGGCGAGCTCCTACGAGCAGTACTTC
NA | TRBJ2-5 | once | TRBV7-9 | CASSSHSSQETQYF | TGTGCCAGCAGCTCCCACTCCAGCCAAGAGACCCAGTACTTC
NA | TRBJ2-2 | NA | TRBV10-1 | CASSADTSTGELLF | TGCGCCAGCAGTGCGGACACTTCTACCGGGGAGCTGTTGTTT
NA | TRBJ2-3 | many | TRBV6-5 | CASSSWRTDTQYF | TGTGCCAGCAGTTCGTGGAGGACAGATACGCAGTATTTT
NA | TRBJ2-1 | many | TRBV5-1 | CASSAGGGSYNEQFF | TGTGCCAGCAGCGCAGGGGGGGGTTCCTACAATGAGCAGTTCTTC
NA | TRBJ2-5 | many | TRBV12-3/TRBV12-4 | CASSLGGGIQETQYF | TGTGCCAGCAGTTTGGGTGGGGGGATACAAGAGACCCAGTACTTC
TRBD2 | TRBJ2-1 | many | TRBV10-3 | CAISQPQIAGAYNEQFF | TGTGCCATCAGCCAGCCCCAGATAGCGGGTGCCTACAATGAGCAGTTCTTC
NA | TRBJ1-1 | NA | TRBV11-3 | CASKPGTENTEAFF | TGTGCCAGCAAACCCGGGACTGAGAACACTGAAGCTTTCTTT
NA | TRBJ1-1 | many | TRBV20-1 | CSASPYGNTEAFF | TGCAGTGCTAGCCCCTACGGGAACACTGAAGCTTTCTTT
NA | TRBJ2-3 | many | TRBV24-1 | CATRGSGSTDTQYF | TGTGCCACCCGAGGTAGCGGTAGCACAGATACGCAGTATTTT
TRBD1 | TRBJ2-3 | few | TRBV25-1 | CASQDRDLLDTQYF | TGTGCCAGCCAGGACAGGGACCTGCTGGATACGCAGTATTTT
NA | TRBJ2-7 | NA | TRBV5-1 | CASSSGTYYEQYF | TGCGCCAGCAGTTCTGGGACATACTACGAGCAGTACTTC
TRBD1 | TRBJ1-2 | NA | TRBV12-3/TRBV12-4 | CASSDPGTGGLSGGYTF | TGTGCCAGCAGCGATCCCGGGACAGGGGGCCTAAGTGGTGGCTACACCTTC
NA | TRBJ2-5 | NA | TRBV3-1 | CASSHDGQGSQETQYF | TGTGCCAGCAGCCATGATGGTCAGGGGTCGCAAGAGACCCAGTACTTC
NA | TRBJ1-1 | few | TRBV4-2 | CASSQGRDTEAFF | TGTGCCAGCAGCCAGGGCAGAGACACTGAAGCTTTCTTT
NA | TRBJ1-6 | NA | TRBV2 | CASSERWGSPLHF | TGTGCCAGCAGTGAAAGGTGGGGCTCACCCCTCCACTTT
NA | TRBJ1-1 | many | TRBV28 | CASRRSGFSKAEAFF | TGTGCCAGCAGAAGATCGGGGTTTTCGAAAGCTGAAGCTTTCTTT
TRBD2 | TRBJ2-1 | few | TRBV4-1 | CASSQGGTLAGDYNEQFF | TGCGCCAGCAGCCAAGGGGGGACGCTAGCGGGAGATTACAATGAGCAGTTCTTC
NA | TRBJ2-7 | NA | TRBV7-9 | CASSFSAGLSYEQYF | TGTGCCAGCAGCTTTTCGGCAGGTCTGTCCTACGAGCAGTACTTC
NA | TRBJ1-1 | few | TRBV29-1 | CSVETDNTEAFF | TGCAGCGTTGAGACGGATAACACTGAAGCTTTCTTT
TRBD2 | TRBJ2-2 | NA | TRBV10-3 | CATTERTSGGNTGELFF | TGTGCCACTACCGAGAGGACTAGCGGGGGAAACACCGGGGAGCTGTTTTTT
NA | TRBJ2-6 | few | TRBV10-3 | CAISPPGHDSGANVLTF | TGTGCCATCAGTCCCCCGGGACATGACTCTGGGGCCAACGTCCTGACTTTC
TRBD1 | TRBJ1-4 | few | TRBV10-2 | CASSGSRGTNEKLFF | TGCGCCAGCAGCGGAAGCAGGGGGACTAATGAAAAACTGTTTTTT
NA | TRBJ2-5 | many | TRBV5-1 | CASSRGGSRETQYF | TGCGCCAGCAGCCGGGGTGGTAGCAGGGAGACCCAGTACTTC
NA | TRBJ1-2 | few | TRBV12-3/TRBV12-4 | CASSYNYGYTF | TGTGCCAGCAGTTACAACTATGGCTACACCTTC
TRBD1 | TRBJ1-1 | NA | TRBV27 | CASSSYDRATEAFF | TGTGCCAGCAGTTCTTACGACAGGGCAACTGAAGCTTTCTTT
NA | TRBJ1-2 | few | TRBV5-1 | CASSFEGSNGYTF | TGCGCCAGCAGCTTTGAGGGGTCGAATGGCTACACCTTC
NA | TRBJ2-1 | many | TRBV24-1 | CATSDNRVGEQFF | TGTGCCACCAGTGATAACAGGGTGGGTGAGCAGTTCTTC
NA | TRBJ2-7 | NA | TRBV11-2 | CASSAEGGGAYEQYF | TGTGCCAGCAGCGCAGAAGGTGGTGGCGCCTACGAGCAGTACTTC
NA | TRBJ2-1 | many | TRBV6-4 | CASSDGADPYNEQFF | TGTGCCAGCAGTGACGGGGCAGACCCATACAATGAGCAGTTCTTC
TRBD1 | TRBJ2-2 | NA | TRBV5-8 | CASSLGVGTANTGELFF | TGTGCCAGCAGCTTAGGGGTGGGGACAGCGAACACCGGGGAGCTGTTTTTT
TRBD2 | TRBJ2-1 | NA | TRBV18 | CASSPPSGAYEQFF | TGTGCCAGCTCACCACCTAGCGGGGCATACGAGCAGTTCTTC
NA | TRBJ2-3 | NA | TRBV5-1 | CASSRGGGGDTQYF | TGCGCCAGCAGCCGAGGGGGTGGGGGAGATACGCAGTATTTT
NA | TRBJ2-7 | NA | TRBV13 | CASSSRTLTDYEQYF | TGTGCCAGCAGCTCCAGGACACTCACGGACTACGAGCAGTACTTC
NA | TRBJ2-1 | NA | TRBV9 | CASSAGTQSYNEQFF | TGTGCCAGCAGCGCCGGGACGCAATCCTACAATGAGCAGTTCTTC
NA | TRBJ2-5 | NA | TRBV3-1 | CASSQDSGKGETQYF | TGTGCCAGCAGCCAAGATTCGGGGAAGGGGGAGACCCAGTACTTC
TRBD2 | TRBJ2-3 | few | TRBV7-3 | CASSLTVAGGTDTQYF | TGTGCCAGCAGCTTAACTGTAGCGGGGGGAACAGATACGCAGTATTTT
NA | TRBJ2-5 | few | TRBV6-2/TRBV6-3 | CASENPGRKETQYF | TGTGCCAGCGAAAACCCGGGTCGGAAAGAGACCCAGTACTTC
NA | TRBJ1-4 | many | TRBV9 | CASSLTGQMNEKLFF | TGTGCCAGCAGTCTAACCGGACAGATGAATGAAAAACTGTTTTTT
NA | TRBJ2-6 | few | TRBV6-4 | CASSDSMANVLTF | TGTGCCAGCAGTGACTCGATGGCCAACGTCCTGACTTTC
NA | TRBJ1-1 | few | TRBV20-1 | CSAMGGYEAFF | TGCAGTGCTATGGGGGGCTATGAAGCTTTCTTT
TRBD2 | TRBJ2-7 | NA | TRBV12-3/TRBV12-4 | CASSTTSGGYEQYF | TGTGCCAGCAGCACGACTAGCGGGGGGTACGAGCAGTACTTC